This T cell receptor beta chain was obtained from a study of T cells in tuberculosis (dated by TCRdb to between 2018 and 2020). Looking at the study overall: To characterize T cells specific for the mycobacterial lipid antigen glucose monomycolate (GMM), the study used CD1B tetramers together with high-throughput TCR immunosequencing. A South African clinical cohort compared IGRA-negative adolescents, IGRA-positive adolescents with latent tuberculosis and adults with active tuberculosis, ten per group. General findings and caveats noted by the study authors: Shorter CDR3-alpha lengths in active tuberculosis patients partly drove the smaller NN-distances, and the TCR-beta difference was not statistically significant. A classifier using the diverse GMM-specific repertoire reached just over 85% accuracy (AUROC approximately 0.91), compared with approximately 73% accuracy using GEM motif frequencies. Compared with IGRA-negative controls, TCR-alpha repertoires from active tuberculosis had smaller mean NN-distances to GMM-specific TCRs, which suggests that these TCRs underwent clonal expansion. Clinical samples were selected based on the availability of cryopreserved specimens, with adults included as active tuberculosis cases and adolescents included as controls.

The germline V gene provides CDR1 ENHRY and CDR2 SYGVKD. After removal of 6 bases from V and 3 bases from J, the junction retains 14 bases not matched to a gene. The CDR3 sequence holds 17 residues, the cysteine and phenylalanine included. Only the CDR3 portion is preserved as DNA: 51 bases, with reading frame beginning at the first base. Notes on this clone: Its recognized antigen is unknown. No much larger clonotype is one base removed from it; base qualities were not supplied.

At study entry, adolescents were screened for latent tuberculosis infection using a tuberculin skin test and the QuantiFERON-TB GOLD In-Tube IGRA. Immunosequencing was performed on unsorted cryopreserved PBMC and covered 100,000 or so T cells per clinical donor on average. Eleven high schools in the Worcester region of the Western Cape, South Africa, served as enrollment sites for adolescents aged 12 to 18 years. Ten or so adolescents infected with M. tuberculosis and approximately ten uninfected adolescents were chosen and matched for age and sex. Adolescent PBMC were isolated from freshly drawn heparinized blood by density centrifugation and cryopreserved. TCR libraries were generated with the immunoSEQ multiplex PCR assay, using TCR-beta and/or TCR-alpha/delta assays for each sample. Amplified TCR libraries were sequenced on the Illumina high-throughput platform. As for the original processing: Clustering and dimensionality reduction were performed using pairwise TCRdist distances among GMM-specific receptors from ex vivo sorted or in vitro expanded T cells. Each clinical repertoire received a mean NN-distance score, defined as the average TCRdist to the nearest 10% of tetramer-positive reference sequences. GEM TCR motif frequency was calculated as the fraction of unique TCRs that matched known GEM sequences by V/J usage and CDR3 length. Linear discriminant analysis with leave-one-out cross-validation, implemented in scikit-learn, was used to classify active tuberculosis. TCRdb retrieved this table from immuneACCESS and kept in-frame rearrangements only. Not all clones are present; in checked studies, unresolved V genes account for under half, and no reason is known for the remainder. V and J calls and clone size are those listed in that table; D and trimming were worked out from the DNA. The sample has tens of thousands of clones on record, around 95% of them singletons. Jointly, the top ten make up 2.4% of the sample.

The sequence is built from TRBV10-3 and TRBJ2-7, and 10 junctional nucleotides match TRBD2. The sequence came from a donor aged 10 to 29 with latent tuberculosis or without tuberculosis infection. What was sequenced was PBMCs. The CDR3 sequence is CAIRGEGGGTSVYEQYF. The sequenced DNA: TGTGCCATCAGAGGCGAGGGTGGCGGGACTAGCGTCTACGAGCAGTACTTC.